A selection of T cell receptor beta chains follows, all from one sample in a study of T cell repertoires in cytomegalovirus infection. Each CDR3 protein is one row after TCRdb ran MiXCR on the reads. The table lists about 920,000 distinct CDR3 sequences, under 40% of them singletons, with about an eighth in the top ten. These receptors have no known antigen. Sequencing was performed on cultured CD8+ T cells from PBMCs, taken from culture after CMV antigen stimulation. The receptor set was obtained from a human donor in good health (CMV status not recorded). Some clones in this sample may be carry-over from other donors' samples. Each CDR3 is given with its conserved first and last residue.

J	length	V	CDR3
TRBJ2-1	12	TRBV7-8	CTSSLGGPEQFF
TRBJ1-5	15	TRBV12-3/TRBV12-4	CASSLAETGGQPQHF
TRBJ2-3	13	TRBV9	CASSVGWSDTQYF
TRBJ1-1	15	TRBV27	CASSLLREVGTEAFF
TRBJ2-1	14	TRBV6-2/TRBV6-3	CASSYMGAYNEQFF
TRBJ1-4	14	TRBV7-9	CASSRRDSNEKLFF
TRBJ2-1	16	TRBV11-3	CASGGSGQGGNNEQFF
TRBJ1-5	14	TRBV6-2/TRBV6-3	CASSSTGANQPQHF
TRBJ1-1	16	TRBV9	CASSLGVEGAVTEAFF
TRBJ2-6	14	TRBV20-1	CSAPIQSGANVLTF
TRBJ1-1	16	TRBV6-1	CASSYDPSGLGTEAFF
TRBJ1-5	17	TRBV27	CASSLSAGSLSNQPQHF
TRBJ2-3	16	TRBV11-3	CASSLGAGGVADTQYF
TRBJ2-1	13	TRBV5-5	CASSWINYNEQFF
TRBJ2-1	12	TRBV5-1	CASSFTGLEQFF
TRBJ2-3	15	TRBV19	CASSPEERGWDTQYF
TRBJ1-2	12	TRBV20-1	CSATAWYYGYTF
TRBJ2-1	18	TRBV4-2	CASSHSQGAGVSYNEQFF
TRBJ2-1	13	TRBV20-1	CSAILAGGPVQFF
TRBJ2-7	15	TRBV3-1	CASSGLAGGSYEQYF
TRBJ2-7	13	TRBV5-6	CASSLGVYYEQYF
TRBJ1-1	14	TRBV9	CASSVDQGATEAFF
TRBJ2-3	15	TRBV9	CASSAAAGSTDTQYF
TRBJ2-3	17	TRBV20-1	CSARDRGRGGSTDTQYF
TRBJ2-5	15	TRBV7-9	CASTLGRGAQETQYF
TRBJ1-2	13	TRBV6-5	CASRSRGNDGYTF
TRBJ2-5	15	TRBV6-1	CASSEARGWRETQYF
TRBJ1-2	13	TRBV2	CASSEGELYGYTF
TRBJ2-3	14	TRBV12-3/TRBV12-4	CASSWAPSTDTQYF
TRBJ2-1	16	TRBV24-1	CATSPIDRVEGSEQFF
TRBJ1-2	13	TRBV5-8	CANSLGASYGYTF
TRBJ2-3	14	TRBV7-6	CASSETVRGDTQYF
TRBJ2-7	15	TRBV5-6	CASSLSAGTTNEQYF
TRBJ2-7	15	TRBV3-1	CASSQAGTGNYEQYF
TRBJ2-1	17	TRBV27	CASSPGTGVAFDNEQFF
TRBJ2-1	16	TRBV7-2	CASSWGEGYLDNEQFF
TRBJ1-6	16	TRBV4-1	CASSREGSSYNSPLHF
TRBJ2-3	13	TRBV6-1	CAISLGQTDTQYF
TRBJ2-3	17	TRBV28	CASSQTMSGGYTDTQYF
TRBJ2-3	18	TRBV27	CASSLSSGLALSTDTQYF
TRBJ1-5	18	TRBV2	CASSELWQGASWDQPQHF
TRBJ2-3	15	TRBV12-3/TRBV12-4	CASGTSGGVADTQYF
TRBJ1-2	14	TRBV7-9	CASSLGRGGYGYTF
TRBJ2-7	13	TRBV6-5	CASSYSRVGEQYF
TRBJ2-5	11	TRBV6-2/TRBV6-3	CASGVWETQYF
TRBJ1-1	13	TRBV14	CASRARGSTEAFF
TRBJ2-1	15	TRBV6-5	CASRTGVSSYNEQFF
TRBJ1-2	14	TRBV7-2	CASSPKSWNYGYTF
TRBJ2-7	15	TRBV14	CASSQDHSGFYEQYF
TRBJ1-2	14	TRBV6-2/TRBV6-3	CASSYGQTDYGYTF